This record concerns one T cell receptor (beta chain) sequence. The target antigen is unknown. These data originate in a study of blood T cells in healthy people across ages. Notes on the study in general: Diversity was higher, and naive CD4+ cells more numerous, in long-lived donors than in aged donors.

The CDR3 runs to 18 residues. V lost 8 bases, J lost 6 bases, and 31 bases lay in between. A second 7 to 11 cycle PCR used barcoded and J-beta primers. The template-switch adaptor, which had 12 random nucleotides, put a tag on each cDNA molecule. Each CDR3 protein gets one entry after TCRdb re-called the 5' RACE reads with MiXCR. The sample holds 890,000 or so distinct CDR3 sequences; around two thirds are singletons and the top ten take approximately 30%. V and J are TRBV12-3 or TRBV12-4 and TRBJ2-5; D perhaps matches TRBD2 (6 bases). Sequencing input: blood. The sequence was obtained from a man aged 25-45 years in good health. CDR3 protein: CASGPQRAGRGGLQTQYF. In DNA, the CDR3 is TGTGCCAGCGGACCTCAGAGGGCCGGACGGGGAGGTTTACAGACCCAGTACTTC.